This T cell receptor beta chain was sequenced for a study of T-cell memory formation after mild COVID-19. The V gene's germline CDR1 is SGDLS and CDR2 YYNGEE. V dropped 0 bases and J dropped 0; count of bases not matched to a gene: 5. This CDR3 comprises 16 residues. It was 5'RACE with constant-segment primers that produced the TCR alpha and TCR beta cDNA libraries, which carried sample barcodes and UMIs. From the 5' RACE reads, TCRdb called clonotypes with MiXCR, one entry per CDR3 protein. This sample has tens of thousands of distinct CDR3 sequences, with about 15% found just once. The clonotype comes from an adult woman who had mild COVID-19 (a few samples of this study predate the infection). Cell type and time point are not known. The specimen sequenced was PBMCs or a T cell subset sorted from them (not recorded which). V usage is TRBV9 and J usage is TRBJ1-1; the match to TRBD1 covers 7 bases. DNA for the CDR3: TGTGCCAGCAGCGTAGCTGGACAGGCCTTGAACACTGAAGCTTTCTTT. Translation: CASSVAGQALNTEAFF.